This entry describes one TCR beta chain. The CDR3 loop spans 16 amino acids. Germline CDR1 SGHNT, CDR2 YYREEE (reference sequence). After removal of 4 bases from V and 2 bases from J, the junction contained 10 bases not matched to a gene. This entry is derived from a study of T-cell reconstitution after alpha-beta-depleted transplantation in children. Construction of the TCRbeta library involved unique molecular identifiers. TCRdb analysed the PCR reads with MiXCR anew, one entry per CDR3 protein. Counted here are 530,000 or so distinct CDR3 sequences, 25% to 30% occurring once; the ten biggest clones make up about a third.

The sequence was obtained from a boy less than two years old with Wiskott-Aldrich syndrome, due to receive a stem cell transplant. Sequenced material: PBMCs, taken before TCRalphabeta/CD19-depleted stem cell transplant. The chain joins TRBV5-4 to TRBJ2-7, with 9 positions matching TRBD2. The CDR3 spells CASSKAPGLAAYEQYF. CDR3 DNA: TGTGCCAGCAGCAAAGCCCCGGGACTAGCAGCCTACGAGCAGTACTTC.